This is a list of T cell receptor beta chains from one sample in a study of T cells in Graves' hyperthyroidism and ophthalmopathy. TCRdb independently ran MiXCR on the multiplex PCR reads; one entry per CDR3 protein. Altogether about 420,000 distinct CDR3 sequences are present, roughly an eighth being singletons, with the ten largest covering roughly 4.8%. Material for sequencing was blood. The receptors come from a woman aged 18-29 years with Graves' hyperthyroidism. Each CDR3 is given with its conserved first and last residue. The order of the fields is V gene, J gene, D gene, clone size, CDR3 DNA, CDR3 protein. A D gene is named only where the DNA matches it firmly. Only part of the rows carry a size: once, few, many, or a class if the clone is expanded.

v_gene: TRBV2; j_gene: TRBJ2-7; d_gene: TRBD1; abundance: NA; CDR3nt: TGTGCCAGCAGTGAGACAGGGGGCTCCGGATACGAGCAGTACTTC; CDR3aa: CASSETGGSGYEQYF
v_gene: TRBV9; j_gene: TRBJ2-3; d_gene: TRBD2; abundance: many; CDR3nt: TGTGCCAGCAGCGTCGCTAGCGGGAGGGAAGCAGATACGCAGTATTTT; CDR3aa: CASSVASGREADTQYF
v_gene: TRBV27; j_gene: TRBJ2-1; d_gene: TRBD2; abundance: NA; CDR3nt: TGTGCCAGCAGTCGAAAACTAGCGGGAGGGGAGGAGCAGTTCTTC; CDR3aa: CASSRKLAGGEEQFF
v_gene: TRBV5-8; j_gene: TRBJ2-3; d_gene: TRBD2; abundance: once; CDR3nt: TGTGCCAGCAGCCGGGGGACTAGCGGGAGCTCGGATACGCAGTATTTT; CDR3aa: CASSRGTSGSSDTQYF
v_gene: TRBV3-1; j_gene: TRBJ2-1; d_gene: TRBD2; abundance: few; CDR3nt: TGTGCCAGCAGCGCAAGCGGGGTCAGAGGAAATGAGCAGTTCTTC; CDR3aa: CASSASGVRGNEQFF
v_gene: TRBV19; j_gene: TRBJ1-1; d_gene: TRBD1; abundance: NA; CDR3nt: TGTGCCAGTAACAGGGGTCAAGAGACTGAAGCTTTCTTT; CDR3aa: CASNRGQETEAFF
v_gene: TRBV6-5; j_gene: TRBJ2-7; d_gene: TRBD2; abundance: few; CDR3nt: TGTGCCAGCAGTTACTCCGGCGGGGGTTACTCCTACGAGCAGTACTTC; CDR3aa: CASSYSGGGYSYEQYF
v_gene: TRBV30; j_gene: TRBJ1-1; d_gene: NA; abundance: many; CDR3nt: TGTGCCTGGAGTGACACTGAAGCTTTCTTT; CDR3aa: CAWSDTEAFF
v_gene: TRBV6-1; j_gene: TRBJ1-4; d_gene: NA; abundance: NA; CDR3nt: TGTGCCAGCAGACCCGATTATCGGGGATTCCCATCAACTAATGAAAAACTGTTTTTT; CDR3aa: CASRPDYRGFPSTNEKLFF
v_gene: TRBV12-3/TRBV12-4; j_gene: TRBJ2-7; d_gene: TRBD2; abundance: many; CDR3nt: TGTGCCAGCAGTTTTTCGGCTAGCGGGACCTACGAGCAGTACTTC; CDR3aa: CASSFSASGTYEQYF
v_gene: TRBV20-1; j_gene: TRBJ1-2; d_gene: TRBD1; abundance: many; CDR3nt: TGCAGTGCTAGAGGGGGAGGGGGCCTACAGGGTAACTATGGCTACACCTTC; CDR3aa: CSARGGGGLQGNYGYTF
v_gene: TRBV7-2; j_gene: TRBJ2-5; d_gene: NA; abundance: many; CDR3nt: TGTGCCAGCAGTATAGAAGTGTATGGGGAGACCCAGTACTTC; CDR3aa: CASSIEVYGETQYF
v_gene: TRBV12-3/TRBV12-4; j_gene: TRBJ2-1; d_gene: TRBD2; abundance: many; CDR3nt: TGTGCCAGCAGACCGACTAGCGGGTACAATGAGCAGTTCTTC; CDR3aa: CASRPTSGYNEQFF
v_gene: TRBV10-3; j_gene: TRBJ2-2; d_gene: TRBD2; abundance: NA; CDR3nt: TGTGCCATCAGTGAGGGACTAGAGAACACCGGGGAGCTGTTTTTT; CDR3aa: CAISEGLENTGELFF
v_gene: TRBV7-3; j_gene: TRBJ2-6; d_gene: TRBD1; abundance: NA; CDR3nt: TGTGCCAGCAGCTCACAGGGGCAATCTGGGGCCAACGTCCTGACTTTC; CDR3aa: CASSSQGQSGANVLTF
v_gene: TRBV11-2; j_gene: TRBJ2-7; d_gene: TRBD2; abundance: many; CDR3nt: TGTGCCAGCAGCTCCCCAAAGGGACTAGCGAACGAGCAGTACTTC; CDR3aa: CASSSPKGLANEQYF
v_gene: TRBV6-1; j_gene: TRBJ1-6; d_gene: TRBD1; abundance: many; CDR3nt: TGTGCCAGCAGTGATTGGGGACAGGGCGCCTATAATTCACCCCTCCACTTT; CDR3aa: CASSDWGQGAYNSPLHF
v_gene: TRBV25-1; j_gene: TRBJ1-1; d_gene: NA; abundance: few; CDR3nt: TGTGCCAGCAGGGAAGGGGGGGCAGCTTTCTTT; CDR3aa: CASREGGAAFF
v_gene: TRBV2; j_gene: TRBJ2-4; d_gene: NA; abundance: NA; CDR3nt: TGTGCCAGCAAGAAAGGACGGGGGAAAAACATTCAGTACTTC; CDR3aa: CASKKGRGKNIQYF
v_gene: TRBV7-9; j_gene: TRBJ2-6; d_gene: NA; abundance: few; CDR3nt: TGTGCCAGCAGCTCAGGCTTTGGAGGTGTTTCTGGGGCCAACGTCCTGACTTTC; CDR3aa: CASSSGFGGVSGANVLTF
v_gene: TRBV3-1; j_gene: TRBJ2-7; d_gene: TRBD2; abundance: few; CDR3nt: TGTGCCAGCAGCCAAGACGCGGGACTAGCGGCAGCCTACGAGCAGTACTTC; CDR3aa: CASSQDAGLAAAYEQYF
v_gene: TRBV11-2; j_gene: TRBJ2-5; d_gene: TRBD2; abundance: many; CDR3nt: TGTGCCAGCAGCTTTGGACTAGAAGAAGAGACCCAGTACTTC; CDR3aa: CASSFGLEEETQYF
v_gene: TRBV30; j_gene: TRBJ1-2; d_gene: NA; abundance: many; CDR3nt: TGTGCCTGGAGGATGACTGGGCAGGGGCCTTCTGGCTACACCTTC; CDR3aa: CAWRMTGQGPSGYTF
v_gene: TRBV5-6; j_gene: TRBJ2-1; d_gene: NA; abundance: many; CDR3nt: TGTGCCAGCAGCTTGAATAGAGGGCCGCACAATGAGCAGTTCTTC; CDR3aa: CASSLNRGPHNEQFF
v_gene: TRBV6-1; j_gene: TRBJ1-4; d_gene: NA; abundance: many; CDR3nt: TGTGCCAGCAGTGAAATGTATGGTCCTAATGAAAAACTGTTTTTT; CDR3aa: CASSEMYGPNEKLFF
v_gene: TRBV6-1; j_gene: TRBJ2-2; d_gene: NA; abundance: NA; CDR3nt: TGTGCCAGCAGTGACAGTTCCCTCACCGGGGAGCTGTTTTTT; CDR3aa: CASSDSSLTGELFF
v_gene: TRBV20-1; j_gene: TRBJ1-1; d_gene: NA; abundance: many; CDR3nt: TGCAGTGCTAGAGCGCAAGGGTCTGAAGCTTTCTTT; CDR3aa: CSARAQGSEAFF
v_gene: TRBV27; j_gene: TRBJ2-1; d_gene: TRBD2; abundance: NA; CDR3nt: TGTGCCAGCAGAGGACTAGCGCTAGTCAATGAGCAGTTCTTC; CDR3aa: CASRGLALVNEQFF
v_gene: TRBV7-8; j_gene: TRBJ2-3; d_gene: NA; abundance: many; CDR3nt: TGTGCCAGCAGCCCGTGGGGCGGGGAGAGCACAGATACGCAGTATTTT; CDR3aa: CASSPWGGESTDTQYF
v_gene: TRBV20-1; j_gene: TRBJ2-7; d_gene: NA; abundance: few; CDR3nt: TGCAGTGCTAGAGTGGACTTATACTCCTACGAGCAGTACTTC; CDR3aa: CSARVDLYSYEQYF
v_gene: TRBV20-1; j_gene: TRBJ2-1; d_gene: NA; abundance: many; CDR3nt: TGCAGTGCTAGAGGGGACAATGAGCAGTTCTTC; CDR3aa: CSARGDNEQFF
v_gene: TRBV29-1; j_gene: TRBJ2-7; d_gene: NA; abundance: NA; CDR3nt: TGCAGCGCCACGGGACCCAGCTCCTACGAGCAGTACTTC; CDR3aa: CSATGPSSYEQYF
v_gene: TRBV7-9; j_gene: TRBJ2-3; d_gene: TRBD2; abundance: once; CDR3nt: TGTGCCAGCAGCTTCTTAGCGGGAGGAGATACGCAGTATTTT; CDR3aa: CASSFLAGGDTQYF
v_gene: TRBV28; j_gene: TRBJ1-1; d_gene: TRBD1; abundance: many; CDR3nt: TGTGCCAGCACTTTTGAGGGGGCAGGGTCTGAAGCTTTCTTT; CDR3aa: CASTFEGAGSEAFF
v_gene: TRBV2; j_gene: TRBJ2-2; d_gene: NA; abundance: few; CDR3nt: TGTGCCAGCAGTGAAGCGCTTGGGGTCGGGGAGCTGTTTTTT; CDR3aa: CASSEALGVGELFF
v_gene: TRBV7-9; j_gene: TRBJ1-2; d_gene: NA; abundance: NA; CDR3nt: TGTGCCAGCAGCTTTTCCGGGAAGGAATTATATGGCTACACCTTC; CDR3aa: CASSFSGKELYGYTF
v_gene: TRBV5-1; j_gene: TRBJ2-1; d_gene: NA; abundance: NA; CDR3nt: TGCGCCAGCACGCTGGAGGGGCTAGCTCTGGATGAGCAGTTCTTC; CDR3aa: CASTLEGLALDEQFF
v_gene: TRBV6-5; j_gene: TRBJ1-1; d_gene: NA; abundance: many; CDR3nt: TGTGCCAGCAGTTACCCACAGGGATTAATGAACACTGAAGCTTTCTTT; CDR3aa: CASSYPQGLMNTEAFF
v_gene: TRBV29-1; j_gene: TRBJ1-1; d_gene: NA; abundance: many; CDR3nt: TGCAGCGTTGGCTTATTGCTGAACACTGAAGCTTTCTTT; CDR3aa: CSVGLLLNTEAFF
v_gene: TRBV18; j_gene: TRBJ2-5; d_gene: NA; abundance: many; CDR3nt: TGTGCCAGCTCACAGAGGGACCTAGAGACCCAGTACTTC; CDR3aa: CASSQRDLETQYF
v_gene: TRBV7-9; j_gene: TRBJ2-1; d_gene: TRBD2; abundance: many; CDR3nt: TGTGCCAGCAGTCAACTAGCGGGAGCGGGGAATGAGCAGTTCTTC; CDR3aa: CASSQLAGAGNEQFF
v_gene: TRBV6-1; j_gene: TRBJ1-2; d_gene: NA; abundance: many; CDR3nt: TGTGCCAGTAGGGGAAACTATGGCTACACCTTC; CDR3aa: CASRGNYGYTF
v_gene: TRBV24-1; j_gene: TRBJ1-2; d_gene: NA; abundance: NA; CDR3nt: TGTGCCACCAGTGACCGCCATATCCCGGATGGCTACACCTTC; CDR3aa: CATSDRHIPDGYTF
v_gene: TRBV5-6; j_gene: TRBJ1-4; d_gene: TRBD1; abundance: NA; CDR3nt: TGTGCCAGCAGCAAGACAGGGGGTTTTAGATTGGAAAAACTGTTTTTT; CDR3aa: CASSKTGGFRLEKLFF
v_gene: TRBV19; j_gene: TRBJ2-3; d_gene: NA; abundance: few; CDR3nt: TGTGCCAGTAGTATCCCGACAGCAGCTAGCACAGATACGCAGTATTTT; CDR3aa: CASSIPTAASTDTQYF
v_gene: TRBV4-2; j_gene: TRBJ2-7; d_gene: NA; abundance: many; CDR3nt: TGTGCCAGCAGCCCTCCTGAAATCGGCGAGCAGTACTTC; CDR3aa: CASSPPEIGEQYF
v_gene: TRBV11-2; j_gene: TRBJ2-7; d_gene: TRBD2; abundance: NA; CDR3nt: TGTGCCAGCAGCTCCCCCTTAGTAGCGGGACGGTACGAGCAGTACTTC; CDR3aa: CASSSPLVAGRYEQYF
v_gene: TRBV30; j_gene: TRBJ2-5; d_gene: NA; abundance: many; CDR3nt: TGTGCCTGGGGGCGGGGAGTCCGTCTCCGAAGAGAGACCCAGTACTTC; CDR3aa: CAWGRGVRLRRETQYF
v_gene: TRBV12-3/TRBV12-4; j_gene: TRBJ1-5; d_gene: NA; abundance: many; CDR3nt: TGTGCCAGCAGCAGTCAGGGAGGTCAGCCCCAGCATTTT; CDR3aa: CASSSQGGQPQHF
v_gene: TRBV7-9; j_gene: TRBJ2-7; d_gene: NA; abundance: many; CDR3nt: TGTGCCAGCAGCTTAGGTCAGCACTCCTACGAGCAGTACTTC; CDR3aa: CASSLGQHSYEQYF
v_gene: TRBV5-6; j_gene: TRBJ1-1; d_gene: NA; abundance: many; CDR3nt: TGTGCCAGCAGCTTGTTCGGCAGGAACACTGAAGCTTTCTTT; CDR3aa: CASSLFGRNTEAFF
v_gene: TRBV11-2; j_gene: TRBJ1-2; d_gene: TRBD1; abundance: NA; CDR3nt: TGTGCCAGCAGCTTAGAAGTGACAGGGGGCGGATGGGGCTACACCTTC; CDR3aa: CASSLEVTGGGWGYTF
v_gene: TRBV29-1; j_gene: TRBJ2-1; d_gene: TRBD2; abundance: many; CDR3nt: TGCAGCGTACTCCTAGCGGGTCTGTACAATGAGCAGTTCTTC; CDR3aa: CSVLLAGLYNEQFF
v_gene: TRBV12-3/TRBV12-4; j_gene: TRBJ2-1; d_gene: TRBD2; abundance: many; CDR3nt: TGTGCCAGCAGGGTTGGAGCGGGAGGGGACAATGAGCAGTTCTTC; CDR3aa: CASRVGAGGDNEQFF